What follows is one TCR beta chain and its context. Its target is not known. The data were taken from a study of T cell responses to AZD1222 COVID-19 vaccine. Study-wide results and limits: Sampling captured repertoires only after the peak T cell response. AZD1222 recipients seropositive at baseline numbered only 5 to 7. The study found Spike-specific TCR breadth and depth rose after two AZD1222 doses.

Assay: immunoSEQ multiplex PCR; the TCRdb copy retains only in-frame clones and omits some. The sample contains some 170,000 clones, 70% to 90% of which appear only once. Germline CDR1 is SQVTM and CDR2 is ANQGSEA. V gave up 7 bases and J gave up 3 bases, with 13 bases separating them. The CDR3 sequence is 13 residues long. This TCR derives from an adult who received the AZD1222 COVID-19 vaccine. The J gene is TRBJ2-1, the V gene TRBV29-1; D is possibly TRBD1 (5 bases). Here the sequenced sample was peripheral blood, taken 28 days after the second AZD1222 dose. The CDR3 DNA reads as TGCAGCGCCGAAAACAGGATCTACAATGAGCAGTTCTTC. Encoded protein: CSAENRIYNEQFF.